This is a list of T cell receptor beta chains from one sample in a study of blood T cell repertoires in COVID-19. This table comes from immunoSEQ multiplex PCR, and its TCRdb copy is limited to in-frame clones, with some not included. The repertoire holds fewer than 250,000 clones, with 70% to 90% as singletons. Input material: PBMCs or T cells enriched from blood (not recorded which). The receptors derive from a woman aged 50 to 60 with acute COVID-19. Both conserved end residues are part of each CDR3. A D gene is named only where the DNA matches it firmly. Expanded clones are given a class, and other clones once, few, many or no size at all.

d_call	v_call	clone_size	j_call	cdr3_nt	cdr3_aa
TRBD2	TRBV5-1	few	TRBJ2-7	TGCGCCAGCAGCTCTCCTAGCGGGAAAGATGAGCAGTACTTC	CASSSPSGKDEQYF
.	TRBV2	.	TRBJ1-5	TGTGCCAGCAGTGACGAGGGGCCCCAGCATTTT	CASSDEGPQHF
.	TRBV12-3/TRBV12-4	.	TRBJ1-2	TGTGCCAGCAGTTTAGGTACAGATTATGGCTACACCTTC	CASSLGTDYGYTF
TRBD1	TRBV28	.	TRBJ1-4	TGTGCCAGCACAGCACCGACAGGGGGGAATGAAAAACTGTTTTTT	CASTAPTGGNEKLFF
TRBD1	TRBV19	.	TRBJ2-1	TGTGCCAGTAGTAGGGACAGGGGATCCTACAATGAGCAGTTCTTC	CASSRDRGSYNEQFF
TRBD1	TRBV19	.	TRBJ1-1	TGTGCCACCAGGACAGGGGGCGAGGGGCACACTGAAGCTTTCTTT	CATRTGGEGHTEAFF
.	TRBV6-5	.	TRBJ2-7	TGTGCCAGCAGACTCTTAGCGGATAGCTCCTACGAGCAGTACTTC	CASRLLADSSYEQYF
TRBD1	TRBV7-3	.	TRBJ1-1	TGTGCCACTTTAACTAACAGGGGCGCTGAAGCTTTCTTT	CATLTNRGAEAFF
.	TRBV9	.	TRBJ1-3	TGTGCCAGCAGCGCCCTCGGGGGAAACACCATATATTTT	CASSALGGNTIYF
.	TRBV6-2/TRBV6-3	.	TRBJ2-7	TGTGCCAGCAGTTACGTCCCAGACAAGCAGTACTTC	CASSYVPDKQYF
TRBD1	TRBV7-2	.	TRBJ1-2	TGTGCCAGCAGCTACAGGGGGCTCAACTATGGCTACACCTTC	CASSYRGLNYGYTF
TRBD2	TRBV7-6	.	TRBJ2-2	TGTGCCAGCAGCCGCGGGACTAGCGGGAGTATTCGCACCGGGGAGCTGTTTTTT	CASSRGTSGSIRTGELFF
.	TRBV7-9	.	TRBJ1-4	TGTGCCAGCAGCTTATCGGCAACTAATGAAAAACTGTTTTTT	CASSLSATNEKLFF
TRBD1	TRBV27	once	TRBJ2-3	TGTGCCAGCAGTTTGACAGGGGGGTGGGCAGATACGCAGTATTTT	CASSLTGGWADTQYF
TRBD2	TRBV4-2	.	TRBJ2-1	TGTGCCAGCAGCCGGGCCGTCGGGAGCGGGAGGGGCTCCTACAATGAGCAGTTCTTC	CASSRAVGSGRGSYNEQFF
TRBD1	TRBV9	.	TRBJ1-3	TGTGCCAGCAGCCTTACAGGGGGCGGCTCTGGAAACACCATATATTTT	CASSLTGGGSGNTIYF
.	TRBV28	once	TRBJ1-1	TGTGCCAGCAGCGTGACGGGAAACACTGAAGCTTTCTTT	CASSVTGNTEAFF
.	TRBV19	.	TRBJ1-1	TGTGCCAGTAGTATCCCCCCCCCGGGAGGCAACACTGAAGCTTTCTTT	CASSIPPPGGNTEAFF
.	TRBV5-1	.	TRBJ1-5	TGCGCCAGCAGCTTAGGAGGGTCGCATCAGCCCCAGCATTTT	CASSLGGSHQPQHF
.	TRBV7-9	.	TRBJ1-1	TGTGCCAGCAGCCCTCAGGGCCCGAACACTGAAGCTTTCTTT	CASSPQGPNTEAFF
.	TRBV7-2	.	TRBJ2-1	TGTGCCAGCAGCGGGCGGGGTAGAAGGGACTCCTACAATGAGCAGTTCTTC	CASSGRGRRDSYNEQFF
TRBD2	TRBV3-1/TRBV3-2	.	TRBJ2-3	TGTGCCAGCAGCCAACTCTACCGGACTAGCGGAAAAGATACGCAGTATTTT	CASSQLYRTSGKDTQYF
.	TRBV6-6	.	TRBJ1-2	TGTGCCAGCAGTTACTCGGGGAGAAACTATGGCTACACCTTC	CASSYSGRNYGYTF
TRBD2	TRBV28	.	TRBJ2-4	TGTGCCAGCAGTTTACCGACTAGCCCCAAAAACATTCAGTACTTC	CASSLPTSPKNIQYF
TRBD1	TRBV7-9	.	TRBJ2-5	TGTGCCAGCAGCTTAACGCGGACAGGGGGAATGGGTGAGGCCCAGTACTTC	CASSLTRTGGMGEAQYF
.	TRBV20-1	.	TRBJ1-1	TGCAGTGCGAGTATACAGATCAACACTGAAGCTTTCTTT	CSASIQINTEAFF
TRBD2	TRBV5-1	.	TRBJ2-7	TGCGCCAGCAGCCCACCAAACTTAGCGGGAGTGAGTTACGAGCAGTACTTC	CASSPPNLAGVSYEQYF
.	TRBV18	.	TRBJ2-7	TGTGCCAGCTCACCAGACAGCTACGAGCAGTACTTC	CASSPDSYEQYF
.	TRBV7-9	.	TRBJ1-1	TGTGCCAGCAGCCGGGCCGCGAGGGACACTGAAGCTTTCTTT	CASSRAARDTEAFF
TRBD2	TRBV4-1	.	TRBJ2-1	TGCGCCAGCAGCACCAGAGCCGGGACTAGCGAAAAACGCTCCTACAATGAGCAGTTCTTC	CASSTRAGTSEKRSYNEQFF
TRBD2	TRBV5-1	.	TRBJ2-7	TGCGCCACCTCACTAGCGGGATTCCACGAGCAGTACTTC	CATSLAGFHEQYF
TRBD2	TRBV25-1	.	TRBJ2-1	TGTGCCAGCAGTGATCTAAGCAGGACTAGCGGGAGTAGTGAGCAGTTCTTC	CASSDLSRTSGSSEQFF
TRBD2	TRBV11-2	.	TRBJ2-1	TGTGCCAGCAGTCCGCCCACGGGACTAGCGTTCTACAATGAGCAGTTCTTC	CASSPPTGLAFYNEQFF
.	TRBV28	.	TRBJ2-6	TGTGCCAGCACGCAGGGGACTGGGGCCAACGTCCTGACTTTC	CASTQGTGANVLTF
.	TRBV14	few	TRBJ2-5	TGTGCCAGCAGCCAAGATGTAACAGGACCTCAAGAGACCCAGTACTTC	CASSQDVTGPQETQYF
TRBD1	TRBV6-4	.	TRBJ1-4	TGTGCCAGCAGTTCGGCACCGGGACAGACTAATGAAAAACTGTTTTTT	CASSSAPGQTNEKLFF
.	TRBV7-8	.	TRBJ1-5	TGTGCCAGCAGCGACTATGGGCAGGGAGGACAGCCCCAGCATTTT	CASSDYGQGGQPQHF
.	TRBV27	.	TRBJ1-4	TGTGCCAGCAGTTTCGTAGAGAATGAAAAACTGTTTTTT	CASSFVENEKLFF
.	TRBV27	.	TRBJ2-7	TGTGCCAGCAGTTCGGGTCCCTCCTACGAGCAGTACTTC	CASSSGPSYEQYF
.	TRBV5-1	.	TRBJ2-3	TGCGCCAGCAGCTTGTGGAGGGGATCGGCAGATACGCAGTATTTT	CASSLWRGSADTQYF
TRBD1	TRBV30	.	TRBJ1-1	TGTGCCTGGAGCTCGGGGACAGGATGGACTGAAGCTTTCTTT	CAWSSGTGWTEAFF
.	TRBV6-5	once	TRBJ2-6	TGTGCCAGCAGTTTAAGCTCCTCTGGGGCCAACGTCCTGACTTTC	CASSLSSSGANVLTF
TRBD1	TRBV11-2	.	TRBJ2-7	TGTGCCAGCAGCTTAGTCAGCCCCCGACAGGGCTACGAGCAGTACTTC	CASSLVSPRQGYEQYF
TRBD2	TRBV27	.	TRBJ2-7	TGTGCCAGCCAACCCTGGGGGGGGTTTTCAACTTCCTACGAGCAGTACTTC	CASQPWGGFSTSYEQYF
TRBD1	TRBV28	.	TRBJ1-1	TGTGCCAGCAGTTTGGGACAGGGTAACACTGAAGCTTTCTTT	CASSLGQGNTEAFF
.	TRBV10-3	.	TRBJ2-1	TGTGCCATCAGTGAGTCAGTCCTAGACCCCTACAATGAGCAGTTCTTC	CAISESVLDPYNEQFF
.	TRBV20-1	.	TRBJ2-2	TGCAGTGCTACCTTAACCGGGGAGCTGTTTTTT	CSATLTGELFF
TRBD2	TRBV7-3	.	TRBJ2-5	TGTGCCAGCAGCTTAAGAGGTAGCGGGAGGGCCCGAGGGGAGACCCAGTACTTC	CASSLRGSGRARGETQYF
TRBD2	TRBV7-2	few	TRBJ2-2	TGTGCCAGCAGCGGCGGGAGTCGGACCGGGGAGCTGTTTTTT	CASSGGSRTGELFF
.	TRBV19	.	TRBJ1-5	TGTGCCAGTAGACAGAACAATCAGCCCCAGCATTTT	CASRQNNQPQHF
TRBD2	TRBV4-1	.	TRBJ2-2	TGCGCCAGCAGCCAAGATTTGATAGCGGGCAACACCGGGGAGCTGTTTTTT	CASSQDLIAGNTGELFF
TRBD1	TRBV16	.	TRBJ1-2	TGTGCCAGCAGAGACAGGGGGCGCATTCATGGCTACACCTTC	CASRDRGRIHGYTF
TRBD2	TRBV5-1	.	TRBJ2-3	TGCGCCAGCAGCTTCAGCGGGAAGACAGATACGCAGTATTTT	CASSFSGKTDTQYF
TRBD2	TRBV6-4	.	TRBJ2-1	TGTGCCAGCAGCCGCCAGACTAGCGGGAGTTACAATGAGCAGTTCTTC	CASSRQTSGSYNEQFF